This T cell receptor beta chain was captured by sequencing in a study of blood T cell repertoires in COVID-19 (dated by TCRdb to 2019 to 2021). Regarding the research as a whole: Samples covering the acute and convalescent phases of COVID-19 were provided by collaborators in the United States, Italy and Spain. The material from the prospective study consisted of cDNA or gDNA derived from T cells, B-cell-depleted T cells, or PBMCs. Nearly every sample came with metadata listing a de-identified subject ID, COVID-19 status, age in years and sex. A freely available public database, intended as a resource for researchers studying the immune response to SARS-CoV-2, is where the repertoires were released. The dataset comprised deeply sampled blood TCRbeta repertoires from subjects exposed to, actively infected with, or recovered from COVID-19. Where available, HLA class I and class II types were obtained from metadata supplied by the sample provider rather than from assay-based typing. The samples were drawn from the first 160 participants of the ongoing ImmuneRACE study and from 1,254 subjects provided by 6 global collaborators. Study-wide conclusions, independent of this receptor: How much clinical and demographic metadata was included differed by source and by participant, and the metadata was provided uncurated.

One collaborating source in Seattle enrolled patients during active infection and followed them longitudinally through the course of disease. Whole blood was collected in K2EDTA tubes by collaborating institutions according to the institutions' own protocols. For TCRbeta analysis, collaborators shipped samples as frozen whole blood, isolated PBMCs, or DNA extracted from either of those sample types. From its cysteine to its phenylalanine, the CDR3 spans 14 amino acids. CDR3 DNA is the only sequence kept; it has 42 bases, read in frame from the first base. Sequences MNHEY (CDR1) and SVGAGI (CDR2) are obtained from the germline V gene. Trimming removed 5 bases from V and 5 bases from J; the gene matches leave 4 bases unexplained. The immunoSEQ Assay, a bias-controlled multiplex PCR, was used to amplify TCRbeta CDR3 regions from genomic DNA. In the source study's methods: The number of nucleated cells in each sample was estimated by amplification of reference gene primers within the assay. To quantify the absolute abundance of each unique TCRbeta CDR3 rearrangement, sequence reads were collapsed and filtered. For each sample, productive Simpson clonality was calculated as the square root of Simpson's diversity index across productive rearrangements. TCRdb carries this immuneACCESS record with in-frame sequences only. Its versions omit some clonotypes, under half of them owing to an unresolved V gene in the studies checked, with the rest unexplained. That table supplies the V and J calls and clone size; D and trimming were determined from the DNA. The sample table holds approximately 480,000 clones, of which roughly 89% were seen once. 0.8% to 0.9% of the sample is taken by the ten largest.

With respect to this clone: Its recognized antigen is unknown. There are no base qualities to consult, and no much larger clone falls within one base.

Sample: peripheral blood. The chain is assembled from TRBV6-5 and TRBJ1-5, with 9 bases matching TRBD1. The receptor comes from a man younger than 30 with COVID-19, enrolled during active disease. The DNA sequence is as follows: TGTGCCAGCAGTAGGACAGGGGTAGATCAGCCCCAGCATTTT. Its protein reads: CASSRTGVDQPQHF.